The 19 T cell receptor beta chains below all came from one sample that was sequenced in a study of T cell changes during pregnancy in multiple sclerosis. Libraries were prepared by immunoSEQ multiplex PCR; TCRdb keeps only in-frame clonotypes and omits some of them. The profile shows roughly 42,000 clones, approximately 94% of them singletons. The sample consisted of CD4+ T cells from peripheral blood mononuclear cells, taken after pregnancy. These receptors all come from a female donor with multiple sclerosis, enrolled in a pregnancy study.

The chain is built from TRBV7-2 and TRBJ1-1; D unresolved. Trimming left V 2 bases short and J 0 bases short, with 10 bases between. This CDR3 comprises 15 residues. Germline CDR1 and CDR2: SGHTA and FQGNSA. CDR3 sequence: CASSLNPTLNTEAFF. The CDR3 nucleotides read TGTGCCAGCAGCTTAAACCCAACTTTGAACACTGAAGCTTTCTTT. The entire variable domain, with the rest obtained from reference TRBV7-2 and TRBJ1-1, is as follows: GAGVSQSPSNKVTEKGKDVELRCDPISGHTALYWYRQSLGQGLEFLIYFQGNSAPDKSGLPSDRFSAERTGGSVSTLTIQRTQQEDSAVYLCASSLNPTLNTEAFFGQGTRLTVV.

Only a few counts were recorded for this clone. The chain recombines TRBV6-1 with TRBJ2-5; no definite D call. Germline V gene lookup returns CDR1 MNHNS and CDR2 SASEGT. The CDR3 runs 14 residues. The V end was cut by 0 bases, the J end by 5 bases, with 10 bases between. CDR3: CASSEAVSSETQYF. DNA for the CDR3: TGTGCCAGCAGTGAAGCCGTTAGCAGTGAGACCCAGTACTTC.

This chain uses TRBV9 with TRBJ2-1, with TRBD1 as a possible D gene (5 bases). The germline V and J ends were trimmed by 4 bases and 7 bases, with 15 bases remaining between them. Germline V gene data show CDR1 as SGDLS and CDR2 as YYNGEE. This CDR3 is 14 amino acids long. Here the CDR3 reads CASSPIPGWNEQFF. CDR3 DNA: TGTGCCAGCAGCCCCATTCCAGGGTGGAATGAGCAGTTCTTC.

The chain couples TRBV30 to TRBJ1-6; D is ambiguous. Trimming pared 2 bases from V and 10 bases from J, leaving 12 bases between. CDR1 is GTSNPN, CDR2 SVGIG, per germline (reference sequence). The CDR3 consists of 13 residues. This CDR3 is CAWSSGIGSPLHF. The CDR3 DNA is TGTGCCTGGAGTTCGGGGATAGGGTCACCCCTCCACTTT. Full variable domain (outside the CDR3, taken from reference TRBV30 and TRBJ1-6): SQTIHQWPATLVQPVGSPLSLECTVEGTSNPNLYWYRQAAGRGLQLLFYSVGIGQISSEVPQNLSASRPQDRQFILSSKKLLLSDSGFYLCAWSSGIGSPLHFGNGTRLTVT.

CDR3 region: CASSQDWASGGVGTDTQYF. CDR3 nucleotide sequence: TGCGCCAGCAGCCAAGATTGGGCTAGCGGGGGGGTGGGCACAGATACGCAGTATTTT. This chain joins TRBV4-1 and TRBJ2-3; 12 nucleotides line up with TRBD2. CDR1 and CDR2 (germline): MGHRA, YSYEKL. This CDR3 has 19 amino acids. V dropped 0 bases and J dropped 1; count of bases not matched to a gene: 8.

The V and J genes are TRBV7-9 and TRBJ2-5; 9 positions match TRBD2. CDR1 and CDR2 from the germline V gene are SEHNR and FQNEAQ (reference sequence). Trimming at V came to 5 bases and at J to 1 base, leaving 11 bases not matched to a gene. The CDR3 runs 17 residues. The CDR3 nucleotides read TGTGCCAGCAGCCCGCGCGGGGGGGCAGGGGTCCAAGAGACCCAGTACTTC. Its translation is CASSPRGGAGVQETQYF. Drawing the rest from reference TRBV7-9 and TRBJ2-5, the complete variable domain is DTGVSQNPRHKITKRGQNVTFRCDPISEHNRLYWYRQTLGQGPEFLTYFQNEAQLEKSRLLSDRFSAERPKGSFSTLEIQRTEQGDSAMYLCASSPRGGAGVQETQYFGPGTRLLVL.

J is TRBJ2-4 and V is TRBV30; D is possibly TRBD2 (5 bases). CDR3 length: 13 residues. Germline-derived CDR1 and CDR2 are GTSNPN and SVGIG (reference sequence). V was clipped by 3 bases and J by 9 bases, with 15 bases between them. CDR3 DNA sequence: TGTGCCTGGAGCCTGGAGGCGCGAGGCATTCAGTACTTC. Translated: CAWSLEARGIQYF.

This chain links TRBV10-1 with TRBJ2-1, with TRBD2 matching 9 bases. Germline loops: CDR1 WNHNN, CDR2 SYGVQD (reference sequence). V lost 9 bases and J lost 7; bases outside the gene matches: 13. The CDR3 extends over 15 amino acids. The CDR3 loop reads CASSLGGGAPNEQFF. The CDR3 nucleotides are TGCGCCAGTAGCCTGGGCGGGGGGGCCCCTAATGAGCAGTTCTTC.

The J gene is TRBJ1-5, the V gene TRBV29-1, with 9 bases matching TRBD1. CDR1 and CDR2 from the germline V gene are SQVTM and ANQGSEA. V was pared by 6 bases and J by 5 bases, with 5 bases of the junction left unmatched. The CDR3 is 13 amino acids. The CDR3 sequence is CSVGQGVYQPQHF. The CDR3 DNA reads TGCAGCGTGGGACAGGGTGTATATCAGCCCCAGCATTTT. The full variable domain, its missing parts supplied by reference TRBV29-1 and TRBJ1-5, is SAVISQKPSRDICQRGTSLTIQCQVDSQVTMMFWYRQQPGQSLTLIATANQGSEATYESGFVIDKFPISRPNLTFSTLTVSNMSPEDSSIYLCSVGQGVYQPQHFGDGTRLSIL.

The chain links TRBV7-8 to TRBJ1-3; D gene uncertain. This CDR3 is built from 16 residues. Trimming stripped 0 bases from V and 2 bases from J, with 11 bases between. Germline V lookup: CDR1 SGHVS, CDR2 FQNEAQ. The CDR3 DNA reads as TGTGCCAGCAGCTTAGCCGGAGGACCGCCTGGAAACACCATATATTTT. This encodes CASSLAGGPPGNTIYF.

The chain is built from TRBV9 and TRBJ2-7, with 12 bases fitting TRBD2. CDR3 length: 16 amino acids. V gave up 4 bases and J gave up 3 bases; unmatched junction bases: 8. Germline CDR1 and CDR2: SGDLS and YYNGEE. The chain's CDR3 is CASSPQLAGGFYEQYF. As DNA, the CDR3 is TGTGCCAGCAGCCCACAACTAGCGGGGGGCTTCTACGAGCAGTACTTC.

The J gene is TRBJ2-7, the V gene TRBV7-9; TRBD2 matches 7 bases. Germline V lookup: CDR1 SEHNR, CDR2 FQNEAQ (reference sequence). Trimming at V came to 8 bases and at J to 0 bases, leaving 7 bases not matched to a gene. There are 14 residues in the CDR3. CDR3 protein: CASAGRASSYEQYF. CDR3 coding DNA: TGTGCCAGCGCAGGGAGGGCTTCCTCCTACGAGCAGTACTTC.

In DNA, the CDR3 is TGTGCCATCTCTTCGGGGTTGGGGACCTACGAGCAGTACTTC. Translation: CAISSGLGTYEQYF. The chain carries TRBV10-3 and TRBJ2-7; D perhaps matches TRBD2 (5 bases). The length of the CDR3 is 14 residues. Germline V CDR1 and CDR2: ENHRY, SYGVKD. Trimming removed 8 bases at V and 2 bases at J, with 16 bases between.

This clone has only a few counts. This sample also contains other DNA sequences that code for the same CDR3. This chain links TRBV18 with TRBJ1-1; D not resolved. Germline values: CDR1 KGHSH, CDR2 LQKENI. This CDR3 comprises 13 residues. V lost 2 bases, J lost 0 bases, and 4 bases lay in between. The CDR3 is CASSPGLNTEAFF. DNA for the CDR3: TGTGCCAGCTCACCAGGGCTGAACACTGAAGCTTTCTTT.

This chain uses TRBV7-9 with TRBJ1-5; D is ambiguous. The CDR3 runs to 14 residues. Germline lookup yields CDR1 SEHNR and CDR2 FQNEAQ (reference sequence). V lost 1 base and J 7 bases, leaving 11 bases between the germline ends. The DNA for the CDR3 is TGTGCCAGCAGCTTAGACTCGGGGTCCCAGCCCCAGCATTTT. Protein product: CASSLDSGSQPQHF.

This clone was observed once. The rearrangement uses TRBV5-6 and TRBJ2-1, with 10 bases identical to TRBD2. The CDR3 is made up of 15 amino acids. Germline loops: CDR1 SGHDT, CDR2 YYEEEE. Trimming took 7 bases from V and 6 from J; bases not matched to a gene: 10. CDR3 region: CASFPAGGPFNEQFF. As DNA, the CDR3 is TGTGCCAGCTTTCCAGCGGGGGGGCCATTCAATGAGCAGTTCTTC.

The chain links TRBV11-2 to TRBJ2-5; 7 nucleotides align to TRBD1. Germline lookup yields CDR1 SGHAT and CDR2 FQNNGV. V lost 5 bases, J lost 5 bases, and 5 bases stayed unmatched. The CDR3 is made up of 13 amino acids. In DNA form, the CDR3 reads TGTGCCAGCAGCGGACAGGTTACGGAGACCCAGTACTTC. Translating it yields CASSGQVTETQYF.

The chain employs TRBV9 and TRBJ2-3, with 8 bases lining up with TRBD2. The CDR3 runs to 15 residues. The J segment lost 6 bases and the V segment lost 5 bases, leaving 11 bases of the junction unmatched. CDR1 SGDLS and CDR2 YYNGEE come from the germline V gene. The CDR3 DNA reads TGTGCCAGCAGGCCGGGGGGGCACCCCTTGGATACGCAGTATTTT. Amino acids: CASRPGGHPLDTQYF.

The rearrangement uses TRBV5-1 and TRBJ1-1; D is perhaps TRBD1 (6 bases). V lost 0 bases to trimming and J lost 7 bases, with 10 bases between them. The CDR3 length is 13 residues. CDR1 is SGHRS and CDR2 is YFSETQ in the germline V gene. CDR3 amino acids: CASSLDRAIEAFF. For the CDR3, the DNA is TGCGCCAGCAGCTTGGACAGGGCCATTGAAGCTTTCTTT.